This T cell receptor beta chain was sequenced for a study of blood T cell repertoires in COVID-19. In the study overall: T cells, B-cell-depleted T cells, or PBMCs supplied cDNA or gDNA.

Clones were read by immunoSEQ multiplex PCR, and TCRdb kept only the in-frame ones, dropping some. The sample includes about 180,000 clones, about 88% of them seen just once. CDR3 length equals 16 residues. The V segment lost 4 bases and the J segment 4 bases; nucleotides outside the gene matches: 10. CDR1 and CDR2 (germline): WNHNN, SYGVQD (reference sequence). This TCR came from a woman between 25 and 40 years old with active or convalescent COVID-19. Sequences were obtained from peripheral blood. The chain has TRBV10-1 and TRBJ2-3, with TRBD1 matching 8 bases. The CDR3 bases are TGCGCCAGCAGTGGCTCGGCGGACAGGGTTTCAGATACGCAGTATTTT. It codes for CASSGSADRVSDTQYF.